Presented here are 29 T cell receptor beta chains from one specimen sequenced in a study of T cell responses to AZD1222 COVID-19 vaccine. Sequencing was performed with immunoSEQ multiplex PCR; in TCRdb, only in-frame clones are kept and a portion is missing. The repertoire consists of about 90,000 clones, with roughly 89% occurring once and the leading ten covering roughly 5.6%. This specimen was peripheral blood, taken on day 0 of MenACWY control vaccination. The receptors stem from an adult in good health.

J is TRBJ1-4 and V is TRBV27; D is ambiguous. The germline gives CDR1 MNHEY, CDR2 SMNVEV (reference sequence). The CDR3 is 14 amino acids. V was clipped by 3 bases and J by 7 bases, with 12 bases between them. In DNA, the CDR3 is TGTGCCAGCAGTTTGGGAAGGGATCCTGAAAAACTGTTTTTT. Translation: CASSLGRDPEKLFF.

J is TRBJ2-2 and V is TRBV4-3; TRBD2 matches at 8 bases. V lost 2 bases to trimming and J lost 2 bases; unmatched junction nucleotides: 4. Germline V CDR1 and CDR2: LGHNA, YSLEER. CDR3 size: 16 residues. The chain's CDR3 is CASSQMAGGNTGELFF. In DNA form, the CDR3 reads TGCGCCAGCAGCCAAATGGCGGGGGGAAACACCGGGGAGCTGTTTTTT.

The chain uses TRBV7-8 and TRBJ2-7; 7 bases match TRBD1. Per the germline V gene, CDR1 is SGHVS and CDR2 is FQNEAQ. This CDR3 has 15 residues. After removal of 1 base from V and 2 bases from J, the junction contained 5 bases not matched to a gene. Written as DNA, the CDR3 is TGTGCCAGCAGCTTAGATCGGGACAGAACCTACGAGCAGTACTTC. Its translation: CASSLDRDRTYEQYF.

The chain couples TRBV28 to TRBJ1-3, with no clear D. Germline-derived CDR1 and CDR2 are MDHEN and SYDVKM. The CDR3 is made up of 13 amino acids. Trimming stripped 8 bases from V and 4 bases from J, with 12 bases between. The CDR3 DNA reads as TGTGCCAGCTCCAACCCACACGGAAACACCATATATTTT. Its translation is CASSNPHGNTIYF.

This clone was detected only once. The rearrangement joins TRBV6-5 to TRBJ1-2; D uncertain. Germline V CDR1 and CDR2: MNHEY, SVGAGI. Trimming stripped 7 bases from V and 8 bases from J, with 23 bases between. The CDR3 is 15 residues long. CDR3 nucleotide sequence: TGTGCCAGCAACGAGGGTCCGGCCTTTGGATCAGGCTACACCTTC. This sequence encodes CASNEGPAFGSGYTF.

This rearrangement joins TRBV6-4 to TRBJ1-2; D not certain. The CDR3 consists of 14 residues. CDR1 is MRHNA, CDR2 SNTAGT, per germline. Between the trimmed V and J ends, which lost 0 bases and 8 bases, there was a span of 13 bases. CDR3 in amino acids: CASSDSQGMGGYTF. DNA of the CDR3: TGTGCCAGCAGTGACTCGCAAGGGATGGGGGGCTACACCTTC.

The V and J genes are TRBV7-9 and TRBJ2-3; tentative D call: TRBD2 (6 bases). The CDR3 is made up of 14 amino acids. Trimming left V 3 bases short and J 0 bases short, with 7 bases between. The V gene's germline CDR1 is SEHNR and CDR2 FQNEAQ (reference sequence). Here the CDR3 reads CASSFGTSTDTQYF. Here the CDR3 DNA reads TGTGCCAGCAGCTTTGGGACTAGCACAGATACGCAGTATTTT.

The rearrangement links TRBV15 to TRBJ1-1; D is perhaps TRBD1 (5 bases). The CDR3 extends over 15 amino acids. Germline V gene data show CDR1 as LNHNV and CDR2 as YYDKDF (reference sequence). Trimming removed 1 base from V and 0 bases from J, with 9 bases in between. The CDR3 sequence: CATSRGDSLNTEAFF. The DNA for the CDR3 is TGTGCCACCAGCAGAGGCGACAGTCTGAACACTGAAGCTTTCTTT.

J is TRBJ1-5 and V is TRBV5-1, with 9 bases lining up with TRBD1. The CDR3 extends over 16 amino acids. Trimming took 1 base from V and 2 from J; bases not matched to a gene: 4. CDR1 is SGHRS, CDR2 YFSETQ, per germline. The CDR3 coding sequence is TGCGCCAGCAGCTTGACAGGGGGCGCGGGCAATCAGCCCCAGCATTTT. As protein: CASSLTGGAGNQPQHF.

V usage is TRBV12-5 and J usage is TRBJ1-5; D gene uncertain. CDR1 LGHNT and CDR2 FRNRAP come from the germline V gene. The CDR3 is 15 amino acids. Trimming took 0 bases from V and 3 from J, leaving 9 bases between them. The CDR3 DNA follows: TGTGCTAGTGGTTTGGTACCTGGACTCAATCAGCCCCAGCATTTT. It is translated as CASGLVPGLNQPQHF.

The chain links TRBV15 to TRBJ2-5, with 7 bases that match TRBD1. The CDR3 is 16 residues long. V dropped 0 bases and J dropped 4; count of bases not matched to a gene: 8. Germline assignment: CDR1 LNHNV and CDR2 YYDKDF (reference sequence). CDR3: CATSRDIRPGGETQYF. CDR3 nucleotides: TGTGCCACCAGCAGAGATATCAGGCCAGGGGGAGAGACCCAGTACTTC.

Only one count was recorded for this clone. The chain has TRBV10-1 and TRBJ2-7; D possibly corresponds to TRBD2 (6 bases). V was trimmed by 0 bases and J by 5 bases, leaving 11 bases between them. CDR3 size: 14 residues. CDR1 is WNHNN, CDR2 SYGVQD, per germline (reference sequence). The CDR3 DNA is TGCGCCAGCAGTGAGTCCCCCGGGAGCCACGAGCAGTACTTC. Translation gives CASSESPGSHEQYF.

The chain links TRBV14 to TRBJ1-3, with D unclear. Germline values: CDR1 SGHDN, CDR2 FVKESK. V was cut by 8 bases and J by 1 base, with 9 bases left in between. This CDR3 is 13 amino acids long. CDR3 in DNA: TGTGCCAGCGATCAAGGTTCTGGAAACACCATATATTTT. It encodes CASDQGSGNTIYF. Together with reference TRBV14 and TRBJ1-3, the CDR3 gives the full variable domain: EAGVTQFPSHSVIEKGQTVTLRCDPISGHDNLYWYRRVMGKEIKFLLHFVKESKQDESGMPNNRFLAERTGGTYSTLKVQPAELEDSGVYFCASDQGSGNTIYFGEGSWLTVV.

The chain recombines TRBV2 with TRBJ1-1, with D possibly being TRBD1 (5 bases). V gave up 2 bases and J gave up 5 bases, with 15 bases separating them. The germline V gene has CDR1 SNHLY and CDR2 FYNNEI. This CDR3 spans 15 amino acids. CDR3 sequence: CASSEPQRGRTEAFF. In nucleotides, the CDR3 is TGTGCCAGCAGTGAACCCCAAAGGGGCCGGACTGAAGCTTTCTTT.

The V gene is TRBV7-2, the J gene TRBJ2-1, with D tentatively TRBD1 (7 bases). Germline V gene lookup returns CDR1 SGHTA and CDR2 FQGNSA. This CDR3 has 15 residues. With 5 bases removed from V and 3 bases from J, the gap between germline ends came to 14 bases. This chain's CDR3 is CASSQGGLSYNEQFF. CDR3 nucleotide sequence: TGTGCCAGCAGCCAGGGGGGCCTCAGCTACAATGAGCAGTTCTTC.

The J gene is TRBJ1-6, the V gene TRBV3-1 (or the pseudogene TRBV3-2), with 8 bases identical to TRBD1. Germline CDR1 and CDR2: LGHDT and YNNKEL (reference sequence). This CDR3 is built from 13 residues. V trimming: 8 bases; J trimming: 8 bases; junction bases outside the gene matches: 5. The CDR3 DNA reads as TGTGCCAGCGGACAGGGCCTAGATTCACCCCTCCACTTT. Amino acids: CASGQGLDSPLHF.

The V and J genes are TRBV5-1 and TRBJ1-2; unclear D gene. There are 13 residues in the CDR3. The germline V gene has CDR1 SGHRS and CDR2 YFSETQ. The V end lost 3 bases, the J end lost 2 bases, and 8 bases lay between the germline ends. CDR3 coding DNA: TGCGCCAGCAGCTCCGAGGCGAACTATGGCTACACCTTC. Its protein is CASSSEANYGYTF.

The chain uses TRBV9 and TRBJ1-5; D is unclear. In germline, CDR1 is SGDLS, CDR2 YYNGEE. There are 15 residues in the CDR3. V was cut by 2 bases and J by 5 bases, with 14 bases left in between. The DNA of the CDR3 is TGTGCCAGCAGCGTGGGGAGTGAGGGCCATCAGCCCCAGCATTTT. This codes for CASSVGSEGHQPQHF.

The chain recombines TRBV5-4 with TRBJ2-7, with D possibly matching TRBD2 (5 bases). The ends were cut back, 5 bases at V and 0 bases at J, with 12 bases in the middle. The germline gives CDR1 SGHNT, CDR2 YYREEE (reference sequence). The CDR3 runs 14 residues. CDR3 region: CASSIAFSSYEQYF. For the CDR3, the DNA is TGTGCCAGCAGTATAGCGTTTAGCTCCTACGAGCAGTACTTC. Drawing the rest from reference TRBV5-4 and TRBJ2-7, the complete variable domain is ETGVTQSPTHLIKTRGQQVTLRCSSQSGHNTVSWYQQALGQGPQFIFQYYREEENGRGNFPPRFSGLQFPNYSSELNVNALELDDSALYLCASSIAFSSYEQYFGPGTRLTVT.

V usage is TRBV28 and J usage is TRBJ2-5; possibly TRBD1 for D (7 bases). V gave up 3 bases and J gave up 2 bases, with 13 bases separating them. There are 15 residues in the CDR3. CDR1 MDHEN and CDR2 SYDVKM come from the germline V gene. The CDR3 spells CASSLGQGGQETQYF. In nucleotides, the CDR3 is TGTGCCAGCAGTTTGGGTCAGGGGGGACAAGAGACCCAGTACTTC.

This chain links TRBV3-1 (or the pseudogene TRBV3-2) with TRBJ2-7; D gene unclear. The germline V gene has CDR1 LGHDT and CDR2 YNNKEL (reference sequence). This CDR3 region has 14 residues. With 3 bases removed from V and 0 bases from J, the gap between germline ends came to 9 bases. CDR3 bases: TGTGCCAGCAGCCAGTCTAGTAGCTCCTACGAGCAGTACTTC. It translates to CASSQSSSSYEQYF.

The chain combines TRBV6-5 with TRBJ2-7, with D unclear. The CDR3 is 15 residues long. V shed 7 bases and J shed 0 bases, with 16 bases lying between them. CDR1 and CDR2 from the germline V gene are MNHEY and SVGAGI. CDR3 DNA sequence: TGTGCCAGCACTATTGGCGGCGAGAGCTCCTACGAGCAGTACTTC. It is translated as CASTIGGESSYEQYF.

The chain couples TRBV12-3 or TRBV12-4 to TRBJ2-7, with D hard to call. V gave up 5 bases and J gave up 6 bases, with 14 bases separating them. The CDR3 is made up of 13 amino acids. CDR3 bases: TGTGCCAGCAGTCCGAACAGATGGAGCGAGCAGTACTTC. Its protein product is CASSPNRWSEQYF.

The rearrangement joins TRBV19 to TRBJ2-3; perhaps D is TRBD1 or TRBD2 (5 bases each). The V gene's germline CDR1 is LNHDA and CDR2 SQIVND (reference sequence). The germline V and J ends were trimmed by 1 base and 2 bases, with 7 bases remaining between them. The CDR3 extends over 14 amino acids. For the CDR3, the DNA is TGTGCCAGTAGTATAGCCGGGGCCACAGATACGCAGTATTTT. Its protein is CASSIAGATDTQYF.

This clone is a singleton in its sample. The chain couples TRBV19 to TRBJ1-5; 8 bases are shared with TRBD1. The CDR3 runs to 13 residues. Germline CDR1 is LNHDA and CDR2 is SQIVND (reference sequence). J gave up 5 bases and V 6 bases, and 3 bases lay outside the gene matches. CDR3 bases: TGTGCCAGTAGCTTGACAGGGGATCAGCCCCAGCATTTT. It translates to CASSLTGDQPQHF.

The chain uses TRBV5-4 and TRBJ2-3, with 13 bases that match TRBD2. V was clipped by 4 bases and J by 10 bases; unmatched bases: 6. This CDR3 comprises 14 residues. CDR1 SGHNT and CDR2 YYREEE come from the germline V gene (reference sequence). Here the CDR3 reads CASSTGTSGIPQYF. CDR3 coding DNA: TGTGCCAGCAGCACCGGGACTAGCGGGATTCCGCAGTATTTT.

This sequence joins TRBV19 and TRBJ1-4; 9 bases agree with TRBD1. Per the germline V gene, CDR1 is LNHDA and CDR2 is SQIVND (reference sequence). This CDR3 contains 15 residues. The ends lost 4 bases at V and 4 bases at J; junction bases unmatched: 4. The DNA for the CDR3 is TGTGCCAGTAGTACAGGGACAGGGAATAATGAAAAACTGTTTTTT. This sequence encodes CASSTGTGNNEKLFF.

CDR3 region: CASSLTATDTQYF. CDR3 bases: TGTGCCAGCAGCTTAACAGCTACAGATACGCAGTATTTT. The chain joins TRBV7-3 to TRBJ2-3; D ambiguous. The CDR3 consists of 13 residues. Deletions cut 0 bases from V and 3 bases from J, with 4 bases between. Germline V gene data show CDR1 as SGHTA and CDR2 as FQGTGA.

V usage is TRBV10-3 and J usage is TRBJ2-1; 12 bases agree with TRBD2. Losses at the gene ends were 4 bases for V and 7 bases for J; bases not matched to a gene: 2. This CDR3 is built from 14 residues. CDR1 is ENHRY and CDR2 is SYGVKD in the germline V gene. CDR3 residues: CAISGGTSGNEQFF. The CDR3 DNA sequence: TGTGCCATCAGTGGGGGGACTAGCGGGAATGAGCAGTTCTTC.